This T cell receptor beta chain was retrieved from a study of early T cells in non-severe SARS-CoV-2 infection (dated by TCRdb to the early 2020s). For the study in its entirety: Because TCR sequencing was done on bulk RNA from unsorted whole blood, the alpha and beta chains could not be paired.

Points on this clonotype: The target of this receptor is not known. No much larger clone exists at a distance of one base, and base qualities are not known.

On the study overall, not on this receptor specifically: VDJdb matching was skewed toward anti-spike CD8 responses and likely underestimated virus-specific expansions by missing private and CD4 specificities.

According to the germline V gene, CDR1 reads MNHEY and CDR2 reads SVGEGT. The CDR3 goes from the cysteine to the phenylalanine over 12 residues. The kept DNA is CDR3 alone, 36 bases in frame from the first base. V sheds 5 bases and J sheds 4 bases, leaving 5 bases between their ends. Library prep was done by 5' RACE. Reads for this sample came from a NextSeq 500. To correct for sequencing error and PCR bias, the TCR library protocol tagged individual cDNA molecules with unique molecular identifiers. Both TCR alpha and beta chains were sequenced, and tight co-correlation was observed between alpha and beta sequence abundances in each sample. In the paper's pipeline: Decombinator V4 was used to annotate the V gene, J gene and CDR3 of the TCR sequences. Expanded TCRs were defined as changing significantly between any two time points under a Poisson model with p below 0.0001. TCR abundances were normalised to the total number of TCRs sequenced in each sample and reported as counts per million. MAIT TCRs were defined by TRAV1-2 paired with TRAJ12, TRAJ20 or TRAJ33, and iNKT TCRs by TRAV10 paired with TRAJ18. VDJdb, accessed 1 November 2021, was searched for CMV, EBV and SARS-CoV-2 annotated TCRs, with TCRs annotated for multiple antigens excluded. The public reads were quality trimmed at Q25 with fastp and then assembled into clones with MiXCR by TCRdb, keeping productive beta chains. Identical CDR3 proteins give one entry, which carries the most common genes and DNA. The V and J calls, along with clone size, are taken from TCRdb and not from the paper's own processing. Recorded for this sample are about 58,000 distinct CDR3 sequences; around 12% of them occurred a single time. The ten biggest clones cover approximately 1.2% of the sample.

A case-control design nested within a healthcare worker cohort in London, UK, was used, with weekly nasopharyngeal swab PCR tests and blood sampling performed. Healthcare workers were recruited during the week of the UK lockdown, between 23 and 31 March 2020, and followed weekly for up to roughly 15 weeks. This clonotype originated in an adult who was a healthcare worker with PCR-confirmed SARS-CoV-2 infection or an uninfected control (not recorded which). The donor label of this sample is uncertain. This material consisted of whole blood, taken at baseline. The rearrangement joined TRBV6-2 or TRBV6-3 to TRBJ2-2; confidence is insufficient to name the D gene. CDR3 protein: CASSRTTGELFF. At the DNA level, the sequence is TGTGCCAGCAGTCGCACCACCGGGGAGCTGTTTTTT.